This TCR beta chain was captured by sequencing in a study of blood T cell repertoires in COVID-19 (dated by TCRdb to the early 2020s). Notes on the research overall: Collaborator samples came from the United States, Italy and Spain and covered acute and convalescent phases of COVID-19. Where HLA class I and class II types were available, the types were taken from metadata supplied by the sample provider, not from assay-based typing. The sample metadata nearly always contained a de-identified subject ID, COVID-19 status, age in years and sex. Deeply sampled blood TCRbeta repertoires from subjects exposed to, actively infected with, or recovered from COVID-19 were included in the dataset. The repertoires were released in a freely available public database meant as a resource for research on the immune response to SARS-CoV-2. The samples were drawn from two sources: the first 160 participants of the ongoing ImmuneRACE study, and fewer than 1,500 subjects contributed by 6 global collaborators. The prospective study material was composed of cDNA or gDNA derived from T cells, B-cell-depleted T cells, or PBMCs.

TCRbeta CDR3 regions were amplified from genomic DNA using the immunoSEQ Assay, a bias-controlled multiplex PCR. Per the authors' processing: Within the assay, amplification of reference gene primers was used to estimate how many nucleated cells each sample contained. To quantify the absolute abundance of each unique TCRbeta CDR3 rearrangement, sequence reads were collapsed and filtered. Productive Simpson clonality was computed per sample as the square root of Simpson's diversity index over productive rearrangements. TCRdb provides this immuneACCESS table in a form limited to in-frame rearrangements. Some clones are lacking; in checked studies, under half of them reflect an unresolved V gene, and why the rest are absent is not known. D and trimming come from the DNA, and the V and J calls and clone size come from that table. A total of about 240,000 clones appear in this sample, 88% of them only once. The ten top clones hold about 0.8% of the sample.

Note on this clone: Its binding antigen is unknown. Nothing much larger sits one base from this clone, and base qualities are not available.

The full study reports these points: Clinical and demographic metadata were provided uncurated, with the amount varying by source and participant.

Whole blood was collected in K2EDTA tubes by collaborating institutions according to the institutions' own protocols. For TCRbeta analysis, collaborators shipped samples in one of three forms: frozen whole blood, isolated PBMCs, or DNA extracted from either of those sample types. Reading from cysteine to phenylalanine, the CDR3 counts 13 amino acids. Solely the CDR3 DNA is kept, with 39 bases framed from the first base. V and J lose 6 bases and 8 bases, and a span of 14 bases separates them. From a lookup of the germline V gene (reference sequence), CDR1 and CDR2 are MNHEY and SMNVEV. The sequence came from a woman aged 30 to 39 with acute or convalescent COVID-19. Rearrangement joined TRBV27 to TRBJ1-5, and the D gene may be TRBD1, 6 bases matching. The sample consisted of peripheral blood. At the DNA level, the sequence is TGTGCCAGCAGGGGGGGGCGTATTGAGCCCCAGCATTTT. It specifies CASRGGRIEPQHF.